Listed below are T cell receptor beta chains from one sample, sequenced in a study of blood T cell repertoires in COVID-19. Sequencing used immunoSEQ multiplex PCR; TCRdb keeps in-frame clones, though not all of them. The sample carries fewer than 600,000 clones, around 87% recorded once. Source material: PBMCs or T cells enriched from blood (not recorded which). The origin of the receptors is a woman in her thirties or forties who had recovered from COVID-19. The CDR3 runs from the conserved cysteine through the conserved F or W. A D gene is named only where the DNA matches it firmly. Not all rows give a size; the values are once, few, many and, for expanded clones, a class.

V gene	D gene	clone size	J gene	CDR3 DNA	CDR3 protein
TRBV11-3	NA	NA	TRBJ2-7	TGTGCCAGCAGCTCTAGTTCCCTCTACGAGCAGTACTTC	CASSSSSLYEQYF
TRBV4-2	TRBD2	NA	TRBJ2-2	TGTGCCAGCAGCCAAGATGGGGTAGCGGGAGGCGGGGAGCTGTTTTTT	CASSQDGVAGGGELFF
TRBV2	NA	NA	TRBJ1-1	TGTGCCAGCAGTGGATCGAGGACTGAAGCTTTCTTT	CASSGSRTEAFF
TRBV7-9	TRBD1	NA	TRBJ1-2	TGTGCCAGCACGACAGGGGCGGTCTATGGCTACACCTTC	CASTTGAVYGYTF
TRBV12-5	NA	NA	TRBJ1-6	TGTGCTAGTGGTTTGGTACTTGGGGCTAATTCACCCCTCCACTTT	CASGLVLGANSPLHF
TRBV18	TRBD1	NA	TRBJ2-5	TGTGCCAGCTCACCCATGGACAGGGGGGAGACCCAGTACTTC	CASSPMDRGETQYF
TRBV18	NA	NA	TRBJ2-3	TGTGCCAGCTCACGAAGGGGAAGTCCATTCGCGAACACAGATACGCAGTATTTT	CASSRRGSPFANTDTQYF
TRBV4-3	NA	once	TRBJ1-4	TGCGCCAGCAGCCAAGAAGTGGGGGGGGGCCTTGTTGAAAAACTGTTTTTT	CASSQEVGGGLVEKLFF
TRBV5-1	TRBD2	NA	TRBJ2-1	TGCGCCAGCAGCTTGCGGAGCGGGGGTTACAATGAGCAGTTCTTC	CASSLRSGGYNEQFF
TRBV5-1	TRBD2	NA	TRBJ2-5	TGCGCCAGCAGCTCGGGACTAGCGGGAGTGGGTGAGACCCAGTACTTC	CASSSGLAGVGETQYF
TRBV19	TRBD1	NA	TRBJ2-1	TGTGCCAGTAGTCTATCGGGACAGGGGGTAGAGCAGTTCTTC	CASSLSGQGVEQFF
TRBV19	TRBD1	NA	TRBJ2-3	TGTGCCAGTACTCCCAGACAGGGGACGGTCACAGATACGCAGTATTTT	CASTPRQGTVTDTQYF
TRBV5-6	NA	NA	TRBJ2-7	TGTGCCAGCAGCTTGGGACTCCTCTCCTACGAGCAGTACTTC	CASSLGLLSYEQYF
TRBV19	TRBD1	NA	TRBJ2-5	TGTGCCAGTAGTCCGCGGACAGGGGGAGAGACCCAGTACTTC	CASSPRTGGETQYF
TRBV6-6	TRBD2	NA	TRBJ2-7	TGTGCCAGCAGTCCCTTCGGGGTAGCGGGGTTATCCTACGAGCAGTACTTC	CASSPFGVAGLSYEQYF
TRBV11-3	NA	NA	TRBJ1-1	TGTGCCAGCAGCTTAATAGGACAGAACACTGAAGCTTTCTTT	CASSLIGQNTEAFF
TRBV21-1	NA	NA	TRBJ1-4	TGTGCCAGCAGCAAAACAGGGTTGGTTGAAAAACTGTTTTTT	CASSKTGLVEKLFF
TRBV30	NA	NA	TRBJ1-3	TGTGCCTGGAGTGTTACGGGAACTGGAAACACCATATATTTT	CAWSVTGTGNTIYF
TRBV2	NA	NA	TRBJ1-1	TGTGCCAGCAGCGAGTGGAACACTGAAGCTTTCTTT	CASSEWNTEAFF
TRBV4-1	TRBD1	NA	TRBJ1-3	TGCGCCAGCAGCCGGGATTTGCAGACAGGGAGTATGAACACCATATATTTT	CASSRDLQTGSMNTIYF
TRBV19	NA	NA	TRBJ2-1	TGTGCCAGTAGGCGGGTGCTCGAATTGAGCTCCTACAATGAGCAGTTCTTC	CASRRVLELSSYNEQFF
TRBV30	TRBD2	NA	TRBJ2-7	TGTGCCTGGAGTGGGGGACTATCCTACGAGCAGTACTTC	CAWSGGLSYEQYF
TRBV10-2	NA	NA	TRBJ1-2	TGCGCCAGCAAAGGACAGCTTTCTAACTATGGCTACACCTTC	CASKGQLSNYGYTF
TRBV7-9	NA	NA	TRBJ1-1	TGTGCCAGCAGCTTAGTCGAAGGAGGTGAAGCTTTCTTT	CASSLVEGGEAFF
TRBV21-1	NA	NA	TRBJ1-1	TGTGCCAGCAGCAAAGAGTCCCAGGACAGGGTGAACACTGAAGCTTTCTTT	CASSKESQDRVNTEAFF
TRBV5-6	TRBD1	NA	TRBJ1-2	TGTGCCAGCAGCTTAGGACAGGCTGGCTACACCTTC	CASSLGQAGYTF
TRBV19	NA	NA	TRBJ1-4	TGTGCCAGTAGTACCGCTCACGGACTGTTTTTT	CASSTAHGLFF
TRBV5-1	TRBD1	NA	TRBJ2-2	TGCGCCAGCAGCCCCAGGACAGGAGTCACCGGGGAGCTGTTTTTT	CASSPRTGVTGELFF
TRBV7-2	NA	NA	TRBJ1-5	TGTGCCAGCAGCTTAGCGGGCAGCTATCAGCCCCAGCATTTT	CASSLAGSYQPQHF
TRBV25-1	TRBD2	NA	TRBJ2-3	TGTGCCAGCAGTGAATGGGGAGGGAGAGGGTACACAGATACGCAGTATTTT	CASSEWGGRGYTDTQYF
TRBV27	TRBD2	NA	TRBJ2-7	TGTGCCAGCAGTTTACGTCTAGCGGGAGGATTTATGGAGCAGTACTTC	CASSLRLAGGFMEQYF
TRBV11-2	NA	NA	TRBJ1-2	TGTGCCAGCAGCTCCACCGGGGTTTATGGCTACACCTTC	CASSSTGVYGYTF
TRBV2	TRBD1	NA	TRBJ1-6	TGTGCCAGCAGTGCTGGACAGGGTCGCTCACCCCTCCACTTT	CASSAGQGRSPLHF
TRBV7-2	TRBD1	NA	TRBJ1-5	TGTGCCAGCAGTCTTACAGGGGGCAATCAGCCCCAGCATTTT	CASSLTGGNQPQHF
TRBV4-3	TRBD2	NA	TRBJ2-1	TGCGCCAGCAGCCAACCCCGGGGGCGGGAGGGCCCTCGCTCCTACAATGAGCAGTTCTTC	CASSQPRGREGPRSYNEQFF
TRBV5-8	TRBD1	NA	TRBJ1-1	TGTGCCAGCAGCTTGGGAACGGGACAGTCCACTGAAGCTTTCTTT	CASSLGTGQSTEAFF
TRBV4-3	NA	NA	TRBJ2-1	TGCGCCAGCAGCCACTCCGCCCCGGGAGTAACCTACAATGAGCAGTTCTTC	CASSHSAPGVTYNEQFF
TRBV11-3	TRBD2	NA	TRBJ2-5	TGTGCCAGCAGCACGATGGGACTAGCGGAGACCCAGTACTTC	CASSTMGLAETQYF
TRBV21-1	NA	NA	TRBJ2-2	TGTGCCAGCAGCAAAGTTGGGACAGGGGTCGCCGGGGAGCTGTTTTTT	CASSKVGTGVAGELFF
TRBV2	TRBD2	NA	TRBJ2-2	TGTGCCAGCAGCGTGGGGACTAGGGCCGGGGAGCTGTTTTTT	CASSVGTRAGELFF
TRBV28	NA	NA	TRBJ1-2	TGTGCCAGCAGTTCCTTAGGGGAAACCTATGGCTACACCTTC	CASSSLGETYGYTF
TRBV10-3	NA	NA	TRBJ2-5	TGTGCCATCAGTGACCAGCGCCAAGAGACCCAGTACTTC	CAISDQRQETQYF
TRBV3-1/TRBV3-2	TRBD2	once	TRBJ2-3	TGTGCCAGCAGCCACGGGGGACTAGCGGCCAACACAGATACGCAGTATTTT	CASSHGGLAANTDTQYF
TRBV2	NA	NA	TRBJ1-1	TGTGCCAGCAGTGATACAGCTAACACTGAAGCTTTCTTT	CASSDTANTEAFF
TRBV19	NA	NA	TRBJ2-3	TGTGCCAGTAGTATAGGAGGGATTGTGCATACGCAGTATTTT	CASSIGGIVHTQYF
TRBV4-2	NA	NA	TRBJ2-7	TGTGCCAGCAGCCAAGTGTTAGCCGATTCCTACGAGCAGTACTTC	CASSQVLADSYEQYF
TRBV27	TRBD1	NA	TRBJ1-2	TGTGCCAGCAGTGACAGGGGAGTTGGTGGCTACACCTTC	CASSDRGVGGYTF
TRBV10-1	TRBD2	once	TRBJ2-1	TGCGCCAGCAGTGAGCTAGCGGGAGATCCCTACAATGAGCAGTTCTTC	CASSELAGDPYNEQFF
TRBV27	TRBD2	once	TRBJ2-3	TGTGCCAGCAGTTTCGTTGGGACTAGCGCCCGCACAGATACGCAGTATTTT	CASSFVGTSARTDTQYF
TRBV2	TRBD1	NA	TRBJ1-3	TGTGCCAGCTTTTCACAGGGGTTTGGAAACACCATATATTTT	CASFSQGFGNTIYF
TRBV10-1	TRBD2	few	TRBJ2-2	TGCGCCAGCAGAGCGGGACTGTTGAACACCGGGGAGCTGTTTTTT	CASRAGLLNTGELFF
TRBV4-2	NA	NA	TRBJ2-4	TGTGCCAGCAGCCAAGTTGTTCCAGCGAGCGAGGCCAAAAACATTCAGTACTTC	CASSQVVPASEAKNIQYF
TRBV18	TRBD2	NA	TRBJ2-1	TGTGCCAGCTCACCCGGGACTAGCTTAGAGCAGTTCTTC	CASSPGTSLEQFF
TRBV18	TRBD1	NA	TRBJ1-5	TGTGCCAGCTCCGCACTATCCGGGACAGAAAATCAGCCCCAGCATTTT	CASSALSGTENQPQHF
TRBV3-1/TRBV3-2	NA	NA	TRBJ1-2	TGTGCCAGCAGCCAAGATGGGTTTTGCGGGGGCTACACCTTC	CASSQDGFCGGYTF
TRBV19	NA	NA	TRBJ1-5	TGTGCCAGTAGTAGGCTCCCTAGTAATCAGCCCCAGCATTTT	CASSRLPSNQPQHF
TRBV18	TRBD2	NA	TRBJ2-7	TGTGCCAGCTCACCCTACCTAGCGGGCTACGAGCAGTACTTC	CASSPYLAGYEQYF